This T cell receptor (beta chain) comes out of a study of early T cells in non-severe SARS-CoV-2 infection. The germline CDR1 and CDR2 sequences are LNHDA and SQIVND (reference sequence). There are 16 residues in the CDR3. Unmatched junction bases numbered 10, after V lost 7 bases and J lost 1 base. From the 5' RACE reads, TCRdb called clonotypes with MiXCR, one entry per CDR3 protein. The table lists tens of thousands of distinct CDR3 sequences, roughly an eighth of them singletons. The sequence came from an adult who was a healthcare worker with PCR-confirmed SARS-CoV-2 infection or an uninfected control (not recorded which). Sample: whole blood, taken at baseline. The gene calls are TRBV19 and TRBJ1-2; 9 bases agree with TRBD1. The CDR3 reads CASIDRGTGLNYGYTF. In DNA, the CDR3 is TGTGCCAGTATTGATCGCGGGACAGGGCTTAACTATGGCTACACCTTC.